This T cell receptor (beta chain) was sequenced during a study of CD8+ T cells in alopecia areata. Study in general: At a dose of 5 to 10 mg twice daily, oral tofacitinib was given to treated patients. Severity among treated patients was scored by the percentage of scalp area affected. The study, taken as a whole, reports: Many expanded lesional clones persisted during tofacitinib (in both scalp and blood). Sharing of TCR sequences between patients (possibly for HLA-related reasons) was less clear than in mice.

The junction had 3 bases not matched to a gene; V was cut back by 2 bases and J by 4 bases. This CDR3 has 14 residues. Germline values: CDR1 MNHGY, CDR2 SVAAGI. Points on this clone: Its specificity is unknown.

Reverse transcribed after extraction, RNA yielded cDNA as the sequencing template. Sequenced by immunoSEQ multiplex PCR; TCRdb stores in-frame clones only, minus some. Of under 4,000 clones in the sample, 79% were seen once. Treatment: oral pan-JAK inhibitor, 5-10 mg twice daily. It was from alopecia areata patients that lesional scalp punch biopsies and peripheral blood were collected. V is TRBV6-9 and J is TRBJ2-7; 9 nucleotides line up with TRBD2. The input for sequencing was skin, taken at week 24, from a patient treated with tofacitinib. The TCR sequence derives from a human donor with alopecia areata. The CDR3 region is CASSYSGGSYEQYF. In DNA, the CDR3 is TGTGCCAGCAGTTATAGCGGGGGGTCGTACGAGCAGTACTTC.